This passage covers 6 T cell receptor beta chains from one sample sequenced in a study of control samples from healthy donors and cancer patients. Sequenced by immunoSEQ multiplex PCR; TCRdb stores in-frame clones only, minus some. The data show 95,000 to 130,000 clones, more than 85% seen once. What was sequenced was blood. The receptors derive from a young man in good health.

CDR3 bases: TGTGCCAGCAGTTGGACGGAACCCAACACTGAAGCTTTCTTT. Amino acids: CASSWTEPNTEAFF. The V and J genes are TRBV6-5 and TRBJ1-1; D not resolved. Germline V gives CDR1 MNHEY, CDR2 SVGAGI. The V gene lost 4 bases and the J gene lost 2 bases, with 11 bases spanning the gap. The CDR3 runs to 14 residues.

This clone was observed once. This rearrangement joins TRBV19 to TRBJ1-1; D uncertain. Germline V gene lookup returns CDR1 LNHDA and CDR2 SQIVND (reference sequence). The CDR3 spans 13 residues. Trimming pared 5 bases from V and 9 bases from J, leaving 16 bases between. In DNA, the CDR3 is TGTGCCAGTAGTTTATCAGGACCCCTGCAAGCTTTCTTT. Protein sequence: CASSLSGPLQAFF.

Here the CDR3 reads CASSDRGLSSYNEQFF. The DNA of the CDR3 is TGCGCCAGCAGCGATAGGGGGCTTAGCTCCTACAATGAGCAGTTCTTC. V is TRBV5-1 and J is TRBJ2-1; 7 bases are a match to TRBD1. The V gene end was trimmed by 4 bases and the J gene end by 0 bases; junction bases not matched to a gene: 7. CDR3 size: 16 residues. Germline V gives CDR1 SGHRS, CDR2 YFSETQ. The variable domain in full, completed from reference TRBV5-1 and TRBJ2-1, reads KAGVTQTPRYLIKTRGQQVTLSCSPISGHRSVSWYQQTPGQGLQFLFEYFSETQRNKGNFPGRFSGRQFSNSRSEMNVSTLELGDSALYLCASSDRGLSSYNEQFFGPGTRLTVL.

V gene TRBV7-8 combines with J gene TRBJ1-4; 11 bases are shared with TRBD1. This CDR3 is built from 15 residues. From germline, CDR1 is SGHVS and CDR2 FQNEAQ. V lost 5 bases, J lost 8 bases, and 7 bases stayed unmatched. The CDR3 DNA reads TGTGCCAGCAGCCCAACCGGGACAGGGGGAGAAAAACTGTTTTTT. The encoded protein is CASSPTGTGGEKLFF.

The V and J genes are TRBV5-1 and TRBJ2-1; 10 nucleotides agree with TRBD2. Germline CDR1 is SGHRS and CDR2 is YFSETQ. The CDR3 covers 16 residues. The junction had 13 bases not matched to a gene; V was cut back by 5 bases and J by 8 bases. CDR3 residues: CASRALVSGGEHEQFF. The CDR3 DNA follows: TGCGCCAGCAGGGCGCTGGTGAGCGGGGGGGAACATGAGCAGTTCTTC.

CDR3 DNA: TGTGCCAGTAGTCCCAACGGACGGAGGGATGATCGCTACACCTTC. Translated, it gives CASSPNGRRDDRYTF. This rearrangement joins TRBV19 to TRBJ1-2, with no clear D. Germline assignment: CDR1 LNHDA and CDR2 SQIVND (reference sequence). The CDR3 is 15 amino acids. Trimming left V 5 bases short and J 9 bases short, with 22 bases between.